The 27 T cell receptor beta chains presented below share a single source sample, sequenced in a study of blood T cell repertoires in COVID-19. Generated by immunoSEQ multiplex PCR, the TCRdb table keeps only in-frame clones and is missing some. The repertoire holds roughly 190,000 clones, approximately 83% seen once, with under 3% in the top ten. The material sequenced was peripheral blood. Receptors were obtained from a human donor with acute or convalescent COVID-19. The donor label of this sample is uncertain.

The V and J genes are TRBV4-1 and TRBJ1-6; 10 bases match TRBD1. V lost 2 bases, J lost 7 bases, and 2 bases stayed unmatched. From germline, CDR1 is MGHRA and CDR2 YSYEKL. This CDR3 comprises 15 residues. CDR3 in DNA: TGCGCCAGCAGCCAATGGGGACAGGGGAATTCACCCCTCCACTTT. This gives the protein CASSQWGQGNSPLHF.

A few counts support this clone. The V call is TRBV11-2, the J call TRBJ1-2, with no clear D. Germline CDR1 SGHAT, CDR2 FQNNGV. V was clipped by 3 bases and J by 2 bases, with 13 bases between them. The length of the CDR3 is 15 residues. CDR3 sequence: CASSFSGDANYGYTF. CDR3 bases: TGTGCCAGCAGCTTCTCAGGTGATGCCAACTATGGCTACACCTTC.

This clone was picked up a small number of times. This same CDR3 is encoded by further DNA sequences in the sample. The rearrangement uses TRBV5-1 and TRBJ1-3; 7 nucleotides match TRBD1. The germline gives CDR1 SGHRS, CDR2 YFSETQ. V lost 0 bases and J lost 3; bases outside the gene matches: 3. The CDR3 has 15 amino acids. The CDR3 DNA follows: TGCGCCAGCAGCTTGGAAGGGGGCGGTGGAAACACCATATATTTT. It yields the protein CASSLEGGGGNTIYF.

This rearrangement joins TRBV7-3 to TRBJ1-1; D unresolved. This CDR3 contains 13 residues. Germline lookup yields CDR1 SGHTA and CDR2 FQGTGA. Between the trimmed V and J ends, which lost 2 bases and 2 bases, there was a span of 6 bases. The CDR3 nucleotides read TGTGCCAGCAGCTTATATGGCAACACTGAAGCTTTCTTT. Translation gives CASSLYGNTEAFF. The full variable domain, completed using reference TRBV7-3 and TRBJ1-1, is GAGVSQTPSNKVTEKGKYVELRCDPISGHTALYWYRQSLGQGPEFLIYFQGTGAADDSGLPNDRFFAVRPEGSVSTLKIQRTERGDSAVYLCASSLYGNTEAFFGQGTRLTVV.

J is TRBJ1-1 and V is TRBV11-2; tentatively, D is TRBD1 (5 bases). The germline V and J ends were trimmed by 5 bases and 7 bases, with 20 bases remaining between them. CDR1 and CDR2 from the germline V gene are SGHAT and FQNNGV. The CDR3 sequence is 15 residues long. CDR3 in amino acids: CASSATGAGRSEAFF. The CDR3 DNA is TGTGCCAGCAGCGCAACTGGGGCGGGGCGTAGTGAAGCTTTCTTT. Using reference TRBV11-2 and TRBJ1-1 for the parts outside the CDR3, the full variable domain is EAGVAQSPRYKIIEKRQSVAFWCNPISGHATLYWYQQILGQGPKLLIQFQNNGVVDDSQLPKDRFSAERLKGVDSTLKIQPAKLEDSAVYLCASSATGAGRSEAFFGQGTRLTVV.

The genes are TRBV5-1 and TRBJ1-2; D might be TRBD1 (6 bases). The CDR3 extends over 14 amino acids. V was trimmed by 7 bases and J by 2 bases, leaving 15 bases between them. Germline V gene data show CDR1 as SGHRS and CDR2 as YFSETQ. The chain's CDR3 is CASADGGANYGYTF. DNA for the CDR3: TGCGCCAGCGCTGATGGGGGGGCGAACTATGGCTACACCTTC.

The CDR3 DNA reads as TGTGCCAGCAGTGAAATTGGCAACATTCAGTACTTC. Its translation is CASSEIGNIQYF. The chain employs TRBV6-1 and TRBJ2-4; D remains unclear. The CDR3 consists of 12 residues. V dropped 2 bases and J dropped 7 bases, with 6 bases sitting between them. Germline loops: CDR1 MNHNS, CDR2 SASEGT.

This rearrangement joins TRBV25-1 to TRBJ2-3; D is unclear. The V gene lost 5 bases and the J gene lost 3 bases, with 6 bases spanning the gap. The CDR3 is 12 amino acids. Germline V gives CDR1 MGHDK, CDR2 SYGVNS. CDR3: CASSPQTDTQYF. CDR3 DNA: TGTGCCAGCAGTCCCCAGACAGATACGCAGTATTTT.

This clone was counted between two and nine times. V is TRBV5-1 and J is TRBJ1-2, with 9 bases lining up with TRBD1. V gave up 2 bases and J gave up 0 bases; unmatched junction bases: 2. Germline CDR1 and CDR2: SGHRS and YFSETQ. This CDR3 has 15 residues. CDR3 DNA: TGCGCCAGCAGCTTAACAGGGGGCTCTAACTATGGCTACACCTTC. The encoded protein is CASSLTGGSNYGYTF.

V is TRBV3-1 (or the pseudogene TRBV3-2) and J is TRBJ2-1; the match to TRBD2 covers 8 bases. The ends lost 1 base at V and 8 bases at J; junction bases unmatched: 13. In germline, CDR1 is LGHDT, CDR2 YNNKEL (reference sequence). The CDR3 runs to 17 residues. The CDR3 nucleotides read TGTGCCAGCAGCCAAGTGGGTAGGTTTAGCGGGAAGGATGAGCAGTTCTTC. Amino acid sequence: CASSQVGRFSGKDEQFF.

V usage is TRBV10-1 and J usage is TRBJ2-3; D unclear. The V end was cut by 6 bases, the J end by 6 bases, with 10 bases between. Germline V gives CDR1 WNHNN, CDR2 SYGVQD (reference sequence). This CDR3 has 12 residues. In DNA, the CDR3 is TGCGCCAGCAGCGCAAACCGGGATACGCAGTATTTT. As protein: CASSANRDTQYF.

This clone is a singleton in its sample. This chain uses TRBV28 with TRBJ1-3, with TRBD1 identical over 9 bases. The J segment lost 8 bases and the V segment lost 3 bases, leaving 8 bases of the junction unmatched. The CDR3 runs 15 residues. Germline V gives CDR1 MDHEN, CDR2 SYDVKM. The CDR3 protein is CASSFRGTGFHTIYF. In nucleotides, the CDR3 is TGTGCCAGCAGTTTCCGCGGGACAGGGTTTCACACCATATATTTT.

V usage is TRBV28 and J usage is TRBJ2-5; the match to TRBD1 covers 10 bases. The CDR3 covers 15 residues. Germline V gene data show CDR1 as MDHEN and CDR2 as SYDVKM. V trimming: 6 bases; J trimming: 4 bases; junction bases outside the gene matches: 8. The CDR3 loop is CASSFNRDRGETQYF. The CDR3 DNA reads TGTGCCAGCAGCTTTAACCGGGACAGGGGAGAGACCCAGTACTTC.

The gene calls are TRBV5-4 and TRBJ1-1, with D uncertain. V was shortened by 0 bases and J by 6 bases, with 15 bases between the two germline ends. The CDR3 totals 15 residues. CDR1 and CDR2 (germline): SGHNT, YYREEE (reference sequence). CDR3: CASSLELAIPSEAFF. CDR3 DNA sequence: TGTGCCAGCAGCTTGGAGTTGGCCATACCGTCTGAAGCTTTCTTT.

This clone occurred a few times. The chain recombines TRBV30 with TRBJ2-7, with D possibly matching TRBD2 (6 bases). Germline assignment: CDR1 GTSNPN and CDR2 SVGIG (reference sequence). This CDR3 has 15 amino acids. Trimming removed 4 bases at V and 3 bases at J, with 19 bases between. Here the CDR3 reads CAWTPGRRGNYEQYF. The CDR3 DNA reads TGTGCCTGGACCCCCGGAAGGCGGGGCAACTACGAGCAGTACTTC. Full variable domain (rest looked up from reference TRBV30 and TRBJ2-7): SQTIHQWPATLVQPVGSPLSLECTVEGTSNPNLYWYRQAAGRGLQLLFYSVGIGQISSEVPQNLSASRPQDRQFILSSKKLLLSDSGFYLCAWTPGRRGNYEQYFGPGTRLTVT.

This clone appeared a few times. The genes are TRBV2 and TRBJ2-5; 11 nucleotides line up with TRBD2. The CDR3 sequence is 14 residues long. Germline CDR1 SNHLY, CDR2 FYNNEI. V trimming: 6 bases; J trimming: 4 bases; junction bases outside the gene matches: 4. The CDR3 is CASRIAGGRETQYF. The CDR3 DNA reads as TGTGCCAGCAGAATAGCGGGGGGGCGAGAGACCCAGTACTTC.

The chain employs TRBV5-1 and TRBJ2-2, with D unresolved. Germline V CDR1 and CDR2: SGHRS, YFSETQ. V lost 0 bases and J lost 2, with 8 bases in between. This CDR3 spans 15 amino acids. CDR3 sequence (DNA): TGCGCCAGCAGCTTGGCGGCGGTCAACACCGGGGAGCTGTTTTTT. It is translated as CASSLAAVNTGELFF. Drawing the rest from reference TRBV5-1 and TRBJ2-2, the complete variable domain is KAGVTQTPRYLIKTRGQQVTLSCSPISGHRSVSWYQQTPGQGLQFLFEYFSETQRNKGNFPGRFSGRQFSNSRSEMNVSTLELGDSALYLCASSLAAVNTGELFFGEGSRLTVL.

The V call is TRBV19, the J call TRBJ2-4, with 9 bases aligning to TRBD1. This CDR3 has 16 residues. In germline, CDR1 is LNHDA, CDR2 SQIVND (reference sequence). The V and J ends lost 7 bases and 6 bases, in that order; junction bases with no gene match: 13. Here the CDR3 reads CASTPTPGQGTNIQYF. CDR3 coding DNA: TGTGCCAGTACCCCAACGCCGGGACAGGGCACAAACATTCAGTACTTC.

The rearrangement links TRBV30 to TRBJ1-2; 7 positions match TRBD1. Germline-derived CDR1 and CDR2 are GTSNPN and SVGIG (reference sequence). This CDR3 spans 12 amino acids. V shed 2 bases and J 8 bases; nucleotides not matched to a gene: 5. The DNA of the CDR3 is TGTGCCTGGAGTCGAGGGGGCGACGGCTACACCTTC. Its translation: CAWSRGGDGYTF.

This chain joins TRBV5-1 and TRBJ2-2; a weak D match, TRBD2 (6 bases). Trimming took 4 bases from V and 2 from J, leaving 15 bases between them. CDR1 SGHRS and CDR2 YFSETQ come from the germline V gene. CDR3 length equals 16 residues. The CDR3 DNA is TGCGCCAGCAGCCTGGGAGGAACTCACAACACCGGGGAGCTGTTTTTT. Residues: CASSLGGTHNTGELFF. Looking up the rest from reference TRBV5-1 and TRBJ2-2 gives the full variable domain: KAGVTQTPRYLIKTRGQQVTLSCSPISGHRSVSWYQQTPGQGLQFLFEYFSETQRNKGNFPGRFSGRQFSNSRSEMNVSTLELGDSALYLCASSLGGTHNTGELFFGEGSRLTVL.

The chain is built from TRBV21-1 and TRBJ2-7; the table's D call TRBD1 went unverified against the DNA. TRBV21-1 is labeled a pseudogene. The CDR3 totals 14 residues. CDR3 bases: TGTGCCAGCAGCAAAAGGGACAGGGTCTACGAGCAGTACTTC. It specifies CASSKRDRVYEQYF.

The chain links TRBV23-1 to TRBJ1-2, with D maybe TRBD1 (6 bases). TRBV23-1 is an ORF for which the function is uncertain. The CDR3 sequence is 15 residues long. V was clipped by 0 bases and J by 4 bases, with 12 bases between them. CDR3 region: CASSQSGRGFYGYTF. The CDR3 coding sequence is TGCGCCAGCAGTCAATCGGGCAGGGGATTCTATGGCTACACCTTC.

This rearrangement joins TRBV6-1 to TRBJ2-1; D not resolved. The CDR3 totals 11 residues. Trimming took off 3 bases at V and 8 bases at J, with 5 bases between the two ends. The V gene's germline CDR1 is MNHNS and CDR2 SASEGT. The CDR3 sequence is CASSDVYEQFF. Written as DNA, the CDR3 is TGTGCCAGCAGTGACGTATATGAGCAGTTCTTC.

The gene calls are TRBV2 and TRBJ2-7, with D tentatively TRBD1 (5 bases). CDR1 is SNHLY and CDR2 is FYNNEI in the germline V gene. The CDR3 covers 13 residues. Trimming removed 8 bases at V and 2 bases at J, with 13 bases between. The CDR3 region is CASAKQETYEQYF. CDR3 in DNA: TGTGCCAGCGCCAAACAGGAGACCTACGAGCAGTACTTC.

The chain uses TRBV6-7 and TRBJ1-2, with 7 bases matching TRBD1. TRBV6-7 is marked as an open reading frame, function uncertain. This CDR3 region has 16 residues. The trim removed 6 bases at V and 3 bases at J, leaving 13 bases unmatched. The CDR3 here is CASSSSQGRLYYGYTF. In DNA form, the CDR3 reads TGTGCCAGCAGCTCCTCACAGGGGCGGCTTTACTATGGCTACACCTTC.

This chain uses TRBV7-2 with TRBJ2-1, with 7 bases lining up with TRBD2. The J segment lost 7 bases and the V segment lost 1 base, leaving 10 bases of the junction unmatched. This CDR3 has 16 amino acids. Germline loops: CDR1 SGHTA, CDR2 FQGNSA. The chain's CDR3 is CASSLGASGLWNEQFF. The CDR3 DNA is TGTGCCAGCAGCTTAGGGGCTAGCGGTTTGTGGAATGAGCAGTTCTTC.

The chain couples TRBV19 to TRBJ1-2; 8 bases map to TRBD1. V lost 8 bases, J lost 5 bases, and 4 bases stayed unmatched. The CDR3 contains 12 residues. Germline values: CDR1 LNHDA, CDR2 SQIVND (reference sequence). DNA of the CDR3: TGTGCCAGTTCGGACAGGGAGTATGGCTACACCTTC. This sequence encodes CASSDREYGYTF.